The clone carrying this T cell receptor beta chain was counted between two and nine times. Its antigen is currently unknown. PBMCs, at least 6 million per sample, were isolated. The authors extracted at least 6 micrograms of total RNA per sample. This specimen comes from a study of blood T cells in healthy people across ages. General study findings and limits: A strong correlation was found between TCR beta diversity and the percentage of naive T cells.

With a J-beta primer mix and a sample-barcoded 5' primer, a second PCR ran roughly 7 to 11 cycles. TCRdb used MiXCR to reprocess the 5' RACE reads, holding one entry per CDR3 protein. Among 1.5 million to 2 million distinct CDR3 sequences, roughly 30% were seen once, and the ten largest hold 7% to 9%. CDR3 size: 11 residues. V lost 10 bases and J 7 bases, leaving 11 bases between the germline ends. Germline assignment: CDR1 MNHNY and CDR2 SVGAGI (reference sequence). This clonotype originated in a woman in her 30s in good health. Input material: blood. The chain recombines TRBV6-6 with TRBJ2-1, with D hard to call. CDR3 in DNA: TGTGCCACCTTCAGCGCGAATGAGCAGTTCTTC. It translates to CATFSANEQFF.